This TCR beta chain derives from a study of cytomegalovirus exposure and HLA in healthy donors. About this clone itself: Antigen: not known.

13 Jbeta primers and 60 Vbeta primers were used for the PCR. This table comes from immunoSEQ multiplex PCR, and its TCRdb copy is limited to in-frame clones, with some not included. Found here are some 89,000 clones, about four fifths of them singletons; the top ten hold 4.1%. Study results and caveats: Donor immune exposure was known only as CMV serostatus.

Material: PBMCs. The clonotype comes from a woman aged 40 to 50 in good health and CMV-seropositive.

The CDR3 DNA sequence: TGTGCCAGCAGCCCGCGCAATGGGGCCAACGTCCTGACTTTC. Its translation is CASSPRNGANVLTF. This chain joins TRBV5-6 and TRBJ2-6; D unclear. The CDR3 runs to 14 residues. V was shortened by 4 bases and J by 3 bases, with 8 bases between the two germline ends. Germline CDR1 SGHDT, CDR2 YYEEEE.